Shown below are 12 T cell receptor beta chains from a single sample sequenced in a study of T cell responses to AZD1222 COVID-19 vaccine. Libraries were prepared by immunoSEQ multiplex PCR; TCRdb keeps only in-frame clonotypes and omits some of them. The data show approximately 170,000 clones, 93% seen once. This specimen was peripheral blood, taken on day 0 of AZD1222 vaccination. Receptors originate from an adult in good health.

This clone was counted once. J is TRBJ1-1 and V is TRBV28; D not resolved. The length of the CDR3 is 10 residues. V shed 6 bases and J shed 8 bases, with 7 bases lying between them. Germline-derived CDR1 and CDR2 are MDHEN and SYDVKM. Here the CDR3 reads CASSTLEAFF. CDR3 sequence (DNA): TGTGCCAGCAGCACTTTGGAAGCTTTCTTT.

This rearrangement joins TRBV2 to TRBJ2-2; D possibly corresponds to TRBD2 (7 bases). V lost 6 bases and J lost 7, with 21 bases in between. Germline-derived CDR1 and CDR2 are SNHLY and FYNNEI. This CDR3 has 16 amino acids. The CDR3 sequence: CASSTGGRGTVGELFF. CDR3 sequence (DNA): TGTGCCAGCAGCACGGGGGGCCGGGGAACGGTCGGGGAGCTGTTTTTT.

The chain is built from TRBV7-9 and TRBJ1-4; perhaps TRBD1 as D (6 bases). Trimming left V 5 bases short and J 7 bases short, with 14 bases between. Per the germline V gene, CDR1 is SEHNR and CDR2 is FQNEAQ (reference sequence). This CDR3 region has 14 residues. In nucleotides, the CDR3 is TGTGCCAGCAGCCCGGTGGGGGCGCGTGAAAAACTGTTTTTT. Protein product: CASSPVGAREKLFF.

This clone occurred once. This sequence joins TRBV2 and TRBJ1-1, with no clear D. Per germline, CDR1 SNHLY and CDR2 FYNNEI. V was shortened by 1 base and J by 7 bases, with 4 bases between the two germline ends. There are 11 residues in the CDR3. CDR3 DNA: TGTGCCAGCAGTGAAGAGATTGAAGCTTTCTTT. This codes for CASSEEIEAFF.

There are a few counts of this clone. The chain recombines TRBV10-1 with TRBJ2-7, with 7 positions matching TRBD1. The CDR3 totals 14 residues. V trimming: 5 bases; J trimming: 2 bases; junction bases outside the gene matches: 6. The germline V gene has CDR1 WNHNN and CDR2 SYGVQD (reference sequence). The CDR3 region has the DNA TGCGCCAGCAGTCCAGGGGGACAGACCTACGAGCAGTACTTC. Residues: CASSPGGQTYEQYF.

The chain carries TRBV7-9 and TRBJ2-1, with 8 bases identical to TRBD2. The V segment lost 9 bases and the J segment 8 bases; nucleotides outside the gene matches: 12. This CDR3 contains 14 residues. Germline V gene data show CDR1 as SEHNR and CDR2 as FQNEAQ (reference sequence). CDR3 sequence: CASPTREVLDEQFF. CDR3 coding DNA: TGTGCCAGTCCTACGCGGGAGGTCCTAGATGAGCAGTTCTTC. Together with reference TRBV7-9 and TRBJ2-1, the CDR3 gives the full variable domain: DTGVSQNPRHKITKRGQNVTFRCDPISEHNRLYWYRQTLGQGPEFLTYFQNEAQLEKSRLLSDRFSAERPKGSFSTLEIQRTEQGDSAMYLCASPTREVLDEQFFGPGTRLTVL.

Here the CDR3 DNA reads TGCAGCACGGGCCCGAGCTCTGGAAACACCATATATTTT. It specifies CSTGPSSGNTIYF. The genes are TRBV29-1 and TRBJ1-3; D ambiguous. Germline V gene lookup returns CDR1 SQVTM and CDR2 ANQGSEA. The length of the CDR3 is 13 residues. V gave up 8 bases and J gave up 0 bases, with 11 bases separating them.

The chain has TRBV3-1 (or the pseudogene TRBV3-2) and TRBJ1-2, with D uncertain. V was trimmed by 2 bases and J by 7 bases, leaving 17 bases between them. In germline, CDR1 is LGHDT, CDR2 YNNKEL (reference sequence). This CDR3 has 15 amino acids. The CDR3 is CASSQNGLGVSGYTF. CDR3 in DNA: TGTGCCAGCAGCCAAAATGGGCTGGGTGTCTCTGGCTACACCTTC.

J is TRBJ1-6 and V is TRBV7-9, with 7 bases matching TRBD1. Germline values: CDR1 SEHNR, CDR2 FQNEAQ (reference sequence). CDR3 length: 18 residues. Trimming took 4 bases from V and 9 from J; bases not matched to a gene: 18. The CDR3 DNA reads TGTGCCAGCAGCTCGGACTTGGACAGGTTTCTATCGAGTTCACCCCTCCACTTT. It codes for CASSSDLDRFLSSSPLHF.

This chain connects TRBV7-9 to TRBJ2-7; 8 bases fit TRBD1. The CDR3 extends over 16 amino acids. The V and J ends lost 4 bases and 1 base, in that order; junction bases with no gene match: 9. Germline-derived CDR1 and CDR2 are SEHNR and FQNEAQ (reference sequence). The CDR3 sequence is CASSSPPDRVSYEQYF. The CDR3 DNA is TGTGCCAGCAGCTCCCCACCGGACAGGGTATCCTACGAGCAGTACTTC.

In its sample, this clone was seen once. The rearrangement links TRBV3-1 (or the pseudogene TRBV3-2) to TRBJ1-4; D is uncertain. CDR1 and CDR2 (germline): LGHDT, YNNKEL (reference sequence). CDR3 length equals 11 residues. The V gene lost 1 base and the J gene lost 12 bases, with 6 bases spanning the gap. The CDR3 is CASSQGRELFF. In nucleotides, the CDR3 is TGTGCCAGCAGCCAAGGACGGGAACTGTTTTTT.

This chain connects TRBV19 to TRBJ2-7, with D perhaps TRBD1 (5 bases). CDR3 size: 13 residues. The V end was cut by 5 bases, the J end by 0 bases, with 8 bases between. The germline V gene has CDR1 LNHDA and CDR2 SQIVND (reference sequence). In DNA, the CDR3 is TGTGCCAGTAGTGTGGACAACTCCTACGAGCAGTACTTC. Protein product: CASSVDNSYEQYF.